The sequence of this T cell receptor (beta chain) was determined in a study of T cell responses to AZD1222 COVID-19 vaccine. General study results and limits: Two doses of AZD1222 preceded a rise in Spike-specific TCR breadth and depth.

Points on this clone: What it recognizes is unknown.

From germline, CDR1 is LGHNA and CDR2 YNFKEQ. With 1 base removed from V and 1 base from J, the gap between germline ends came to 7 bases. CDR3 length equals 14 residues. Clones were sequenced by immunoSEQ multiplex PCR, and TCRdb holds only the in-frame ones, with some missing. The profile shows 120,000 to 150,000 clones, roughly 89% of them singletons. The TCR sequence derives from an adult in good health. This chain uses TRBV4-2 with TRBJ1-1, with D uncertain. Sequencing used peripheral blood, obtained on day 0 of AZD1222 vaccination. DNA of the CDR3: TGTGCCAGCAGCCAAGGAAAGGGGAACACTGAAGCTTTCTTT. This gives the protein CASSQGKGNTEAFF.